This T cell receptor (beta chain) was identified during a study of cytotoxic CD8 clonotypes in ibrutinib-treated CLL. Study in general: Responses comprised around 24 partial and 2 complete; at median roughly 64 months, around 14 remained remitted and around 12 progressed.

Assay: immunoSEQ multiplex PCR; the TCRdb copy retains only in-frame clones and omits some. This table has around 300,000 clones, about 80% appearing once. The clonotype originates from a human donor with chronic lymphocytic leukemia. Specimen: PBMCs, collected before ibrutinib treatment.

The CDR3 DNA is TGTGCCACCAGCAGAGAATTTCATCAGTTCTTC. Its translation: CATSREFHQFF. The V gene is TRBV15, the J gene TRBJ2-1; the D is unclear. Germline assignment: CDR1 LNHNV and CDR2 YYDKDF (reference sequence). The CDR3 runs to 11 residues. V lost 0 bases to trimming and J lost 13 bases, with 7 bases between them.